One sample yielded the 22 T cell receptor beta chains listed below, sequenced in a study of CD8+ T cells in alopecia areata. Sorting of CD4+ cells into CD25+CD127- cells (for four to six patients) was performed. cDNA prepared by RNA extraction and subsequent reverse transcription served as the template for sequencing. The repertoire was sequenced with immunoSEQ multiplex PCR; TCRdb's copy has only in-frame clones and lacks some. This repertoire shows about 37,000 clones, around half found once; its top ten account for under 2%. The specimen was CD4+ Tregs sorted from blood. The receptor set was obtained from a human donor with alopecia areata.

DNA for the CDR3: TGTGCCATAGCCCCTACGGACAGCTACTCCTACGAGCAGTACTTC. It codes for CAIAPTDSYSYEQYF. The gene calls are TRBV2 and TRBJ2-7; tentative D call: TRBD1 (6 bases). Germline V gene sequence: CDR1 SNHLY, CDR2 FYNNEI. The germline V and J ends were trimmed by 10 bases and 0 bases, with 19 bases remaining between them. The CDR3 sequence is 15 residues long.

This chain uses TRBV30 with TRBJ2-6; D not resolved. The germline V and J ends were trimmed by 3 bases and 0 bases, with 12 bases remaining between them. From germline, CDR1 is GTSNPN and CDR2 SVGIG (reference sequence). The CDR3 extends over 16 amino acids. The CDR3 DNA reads TGTGCCTGGAGGACCCCCTGGGGCTCTGGGGCCAACGTCCTGACTTTC. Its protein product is CAWRTPWGSGANVLTF.

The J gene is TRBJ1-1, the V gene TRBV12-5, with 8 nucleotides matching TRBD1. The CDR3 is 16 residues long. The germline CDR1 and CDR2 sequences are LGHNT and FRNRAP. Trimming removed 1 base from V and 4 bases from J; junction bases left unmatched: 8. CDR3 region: CASGLGSRGPGTEAFF. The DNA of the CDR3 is TGTGCTAGTGGTTTGGGATCCAGGGGGCCGGGCACTGAAGCTTTCTTT.

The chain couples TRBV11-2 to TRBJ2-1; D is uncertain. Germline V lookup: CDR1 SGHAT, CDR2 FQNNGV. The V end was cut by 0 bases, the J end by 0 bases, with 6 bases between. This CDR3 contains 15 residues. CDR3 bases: TGTGCCAGCAGCTTAGAGATGAGCTCCTACAATGAGCAGTTCTTC. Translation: CASSLEMSSYNEQFF.

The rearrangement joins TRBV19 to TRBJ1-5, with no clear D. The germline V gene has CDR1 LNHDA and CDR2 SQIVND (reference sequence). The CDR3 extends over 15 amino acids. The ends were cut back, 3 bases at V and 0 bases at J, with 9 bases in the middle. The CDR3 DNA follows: TGTGCCAGTAGTATGGTAGGAAATAGCAATCAGCCCCAGCATTTT. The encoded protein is CASSMVGNSNQPQHF. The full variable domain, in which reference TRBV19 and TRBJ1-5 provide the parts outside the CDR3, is DGGITQSPKYLFRKEGQNVTLSCEQNLNHDAMYWYRQDPGQGLRLIYYSQIVNDFQKGDIAEGYSVSREKKESFPLTVTSAQKNPTAFYLCASSMVGNSNQPQHFGDGTRLSIL.

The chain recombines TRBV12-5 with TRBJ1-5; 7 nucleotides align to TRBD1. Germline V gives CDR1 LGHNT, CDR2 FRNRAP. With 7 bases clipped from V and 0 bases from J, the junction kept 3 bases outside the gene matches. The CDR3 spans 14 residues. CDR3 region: CASETGDSNQPQHF. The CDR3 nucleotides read TGTGCTAGTGAAACAGGGGATAGCAATCAGCCCCAGCATTTT.

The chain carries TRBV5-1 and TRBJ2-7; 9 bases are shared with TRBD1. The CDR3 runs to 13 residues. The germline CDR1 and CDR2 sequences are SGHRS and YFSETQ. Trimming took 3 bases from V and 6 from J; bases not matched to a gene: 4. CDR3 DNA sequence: TGCGCCAGCAGCTGGGAACAGGGGGCCGAGCAGTACTTC. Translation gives CASSWEQGAEQYF. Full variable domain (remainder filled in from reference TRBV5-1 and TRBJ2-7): KAGVTQTPRYLIKTRGQQVTLSCSPISGHRSVSWYQQTPGQGLQFLFEYFSETQRNKGNFPGRFSGRQFSNSRSEMNVSTLELGDSALYLCASSWEQGAEQYFGPGTRLTVT.

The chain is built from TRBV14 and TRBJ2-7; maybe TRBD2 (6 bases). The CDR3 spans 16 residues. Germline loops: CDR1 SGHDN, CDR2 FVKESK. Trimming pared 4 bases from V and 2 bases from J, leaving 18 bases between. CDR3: CASSRRLAFTTYEQYF. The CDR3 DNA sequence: TGTGCCAGCAGCCGCCGCCTAGCGTTTACTACCTACGAGCAGTACTTC.

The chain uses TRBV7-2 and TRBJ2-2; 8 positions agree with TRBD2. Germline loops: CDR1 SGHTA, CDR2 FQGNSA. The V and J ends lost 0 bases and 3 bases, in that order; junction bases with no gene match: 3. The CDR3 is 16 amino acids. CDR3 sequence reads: CASSLAGGGYTGELFF. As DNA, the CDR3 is TGTGCCAGCAGCTTAGCGGGCGGGGGGTACACCGGGGAGCTGTTTTTT.

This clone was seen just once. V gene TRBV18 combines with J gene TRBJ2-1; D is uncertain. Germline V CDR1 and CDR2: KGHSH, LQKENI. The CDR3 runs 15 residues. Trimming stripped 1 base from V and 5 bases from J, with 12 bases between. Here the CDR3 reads CASSPQSPPNNEQFF. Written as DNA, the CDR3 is TGTGCCAGCTCACCACAAAGTCCACCAAACAATGAGCAGTTCTTC.

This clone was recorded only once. CDR3 DNA: TGTGCCAGCAGTTACGAGGGCGGAATCCTTGAAGCTTTCTTT. This translates into CASSYEGGILEAFF. This chain connects TRBV6-5 to TRBJ1-1; D not resolved. There are 14 residues in the CDR3. Germline V gives CDR1 MNHEY, CDR2 SVGAGI. With 2 bases removed from V and 7 bases from J, the gap between germline ends came to 14 bases.

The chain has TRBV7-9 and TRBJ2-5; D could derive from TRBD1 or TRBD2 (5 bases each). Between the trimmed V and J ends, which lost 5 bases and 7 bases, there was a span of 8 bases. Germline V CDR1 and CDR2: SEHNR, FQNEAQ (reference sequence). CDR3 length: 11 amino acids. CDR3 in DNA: TGTGCCAGCAGCCGAGGGACGACCCAGTACTTC. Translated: CASSRGTTQYF. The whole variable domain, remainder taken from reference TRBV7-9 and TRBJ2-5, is DTGVSQNPRHKITKRGQNVTFRCDPISEHNRLYWYRQTLGQGPEFLTYFQNEAQLEKSRLLSDRFSAERPKGSFSTLEIQRTEQGDSAMYLCASSRGTTQYFGPGTRLLVL.

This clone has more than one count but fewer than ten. This chain's CDR3 is CASSSTAGTRGNTIYF. CDR3 bases: TGTGCCAGCAGCTCCACGGCCGGGACCCGTGGAAACACCATATATTTT. The rearrangement links TRBV7-2 to TRBJ1-3, with D possibly being TRBD1 (5 bases). Looked up from germline, CDR1 is SGHTA and CDR2 is FQGNSA. The CDR3 has 16 residues. Deletions cut 4 bases from V and 3 bases from J, with 16 bases between.

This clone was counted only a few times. The CDR3 loop is CSAMTGGSSYEQYF. CDR3 coding DNA: TGCAGCGCTATGACAGGAGGAAGCTCCTACGAGCAGTACTTC. V and J are TRBV29-1 and TRBJ2-7; tentative D call: TRBD1 (6 bases). Between the trimmed V and J ends, which lost 7 bases and 0 bases, there was a span of 16 bases. CDR3 length: 14 residues. Germline V gene sequence: CDR1 SQVTM, CDR2 ANQGSEA.

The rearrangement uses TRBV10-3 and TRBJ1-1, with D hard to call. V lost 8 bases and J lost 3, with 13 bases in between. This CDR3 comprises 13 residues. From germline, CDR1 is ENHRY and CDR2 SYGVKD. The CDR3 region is CAIWSERYTEAFF. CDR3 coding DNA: TGTGCCATCTGGAGCGAGAGGTACACTGAAGCTTTCTTT.

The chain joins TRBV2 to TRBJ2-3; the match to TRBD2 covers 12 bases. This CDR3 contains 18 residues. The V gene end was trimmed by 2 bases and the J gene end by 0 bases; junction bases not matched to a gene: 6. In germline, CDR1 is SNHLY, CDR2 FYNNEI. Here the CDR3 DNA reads TGTGCCAGCAGTGAAAGTGGGACTAGCGGGCGAAGCACAGATACGCAGTATTTT. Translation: CASSESGTSGRSTDTQYF.

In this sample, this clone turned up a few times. CDR3 DNA sequence: TGTGCCAGCAGCTCTTTAGACCTCTCTGGAAACACCATATATTTT. As protein: CASSSLDLSGNTIYF. The chain has TRBV7-9 and TRBJ1-3; no firm D call. This CDR3 spans 15 amino acids. Germline CDR1 is SEHNR and CDR2 is FQNEAQ (reference sequence). V lost 4 bases, J lost 0 bases, and 10 bases lay in between.

The CDR3 DNA follows: TGCGCCAGCAGCTTACAGGGACAGGGCCATGGCTACACCTTC. Translated: CASSLQGQGHGYTF. The V call is TRBV5-1, the J call TRBJ1-2; 9 bases are shared with TRBD1. CDR1 SGHRS and CDR2 YFSETQ come from the germline V gene. CDR3 length equals 14 residues. With 2 bases clipped from V and 6 bases from J, the junction kept 5 bases outside the gene matches.

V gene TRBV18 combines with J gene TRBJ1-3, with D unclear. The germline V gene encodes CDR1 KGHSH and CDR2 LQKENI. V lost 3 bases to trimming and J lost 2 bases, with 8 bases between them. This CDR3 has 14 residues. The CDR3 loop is CASSPASPGNTIYF. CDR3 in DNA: TGTGCCAGCTCACCGGCTAGTCCTGGAAACACCATATATTTT.

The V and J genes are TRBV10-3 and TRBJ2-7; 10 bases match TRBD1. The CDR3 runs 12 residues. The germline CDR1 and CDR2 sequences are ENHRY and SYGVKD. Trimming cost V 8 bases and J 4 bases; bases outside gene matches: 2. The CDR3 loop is CAIGTGVYEQYF. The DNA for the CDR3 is TGTGCCATCGGGACAGGGGTATACGAGCAGTACTTC.

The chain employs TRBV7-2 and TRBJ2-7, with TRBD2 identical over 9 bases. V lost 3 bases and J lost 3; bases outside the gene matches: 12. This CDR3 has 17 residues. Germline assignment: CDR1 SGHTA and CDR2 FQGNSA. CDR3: CASSFSPLRGGGYEQYF. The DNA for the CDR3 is TGTGCCAGCAGCTTTTCCCCGTTGCGGGGGGGCGGCTACGAGCAGTACTTC.

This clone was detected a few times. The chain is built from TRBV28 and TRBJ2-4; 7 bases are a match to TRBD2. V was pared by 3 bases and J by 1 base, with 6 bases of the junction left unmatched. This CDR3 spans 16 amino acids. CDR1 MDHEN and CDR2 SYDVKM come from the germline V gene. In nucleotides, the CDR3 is TGTGCCAGCAGTTTGTCGCAGGGAGGGGCCAAAAACATTCAGTACTTC. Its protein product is CASSLSQGGAKNIQYF.